These 2 T cell receptor beta chains originate from one sample sequenced in a study of blood T cell repertoires in COVID-19. Generated by immunoSEQ multiplex PCR, the TCRdb table keeps only in-frame clones and is missing some. Here the sample spans about 260,000 clones, roughly 88% being singletons. Sequencing input: peripheral blood. These TCRs come from a human donor in a cohort sampled during active COVID-19.

This sequence joins TRBV5-1 and TRBJ2-5; the match to TRBD1 covers 8 bases. The CDR3 is 14 amino acids. Germline values: CDR1 SGHRS, CDR2 YFSETQ. V lost 4 bases and J lost 5; bases outside the gene matches: 7. The CDR3 protein is CASSVTGGMETQYF. In nucleotides, the CDR3 is TGCGCCAGCAGCGTTACAGGGGGGATGGAGACCCAGTACTTC.

J is TRBJ2-2 and V is TRBV6-5; TRBD1 is a possible D gene (6 bases). With 5 bases removed from V and 8 bases from J, the gap between germline ends came to 12 bases. The CDR3 is 13 amino acids. Germline CDR1 MNHEY, CDR2 SVGAGI. The CDR3: CASSPNRAGELFF. The DNA for the CDR3 is TGTGCCAGCAGTCCAAACAGGGCGGGGGAGCTGTTTTTT.